These T cell receptor beta chains were read from a single sample in a study of T cell responses to AZD1222 COVID-19 vaccine. The data were produced by immunoSEQ multiplex PCR, yet TCRdb's version contains in-frame clones alone and is incomplete. The sample yields 90,000 to 110,000 clones, about 91% seen once. This specimen was peripheral blood, taken on day 0 of AZD1222 vaccination. The receptors here all came from an adult in good health. Both conserved end residues are part of each CDR3. D genes are given only for firm matches. Size tells how often a clone was seen (once, few, many) or the class of an expanded clone, and some rows leave it out.

j_call: TRBJ2-7
clone_size: once
d_call: TRBD2
v_call: TRBV2
cdr3_nt: TGTGCCAGCGCGGAGGGAGAGCGGGGTAGCTCCTACGAGCAGTACTTC
cdr3_aa: CASAEGERGSSYEQYF

j_call: TRBJ2-7
clone_size: NA
d_call: NA
v_call: TRBV6-4
cdr3_nt: TGTGCCAGCAGTGACTCACCCTACGAGCAGTACTTC
cdr3_aa: CASSDSPYEQYF

j_call: TRBJ1-1
clone_size: NA
d_call: TRBD1
v_call: TRBV7-9
cdr3_nt: TGTGCCAGCAGCTCGACAGGGGTTTCTGAAGCTTTCTTT
cdr3_aa: CASSSTGVSEAFF

j_call: TRBJ2-7
clone_size: NA
d_call: NA
v_call: TRBV19
cdr3_nt: TGTGCCAGTAGTTGGTCGGAGAATACCTACGAGCAGTACTTC
cdr3_aa: CASSWSENTYEQYF

j_call: TRBJ1-5
clone_size: NA
d_call: NA
v_call: TRBV19
cdr3_nt: TGTGCCAGTACCCGACTCGAGGGGAGCGGTCAGCCCCAGCATTTT
cdr3_aa: CASTRLEGSGQPQHF

j_call: TRBJ1-6
clone_size: NA
d_call: TRBD1
v_call: TRBV5-5
cdr3_nt: TGTGCCAGCACCGGACAGGGAGGCAATTCACCCCTCCACTTT
cdr3_aa: CASTGQGGNSPLHF

j_call: TRBJ1-4
clone_size: once
d_call: NA
v_call: TRBV5-4
cdr3_nt: TGTGCCAGCAGCCTGGGCGGGGCCGGGGATGAAAAACTGTTTTTT
cdr3_aa: CASSLGGAGDEKLFF

j_call: TRBJ1-2
clone_size: NA
d_call: TRBD1
v_call: TRBV18
cdr3_nt: TGTGCCAGCACGGAGGACAGGGACTATGGCTACACCTTC
cdr3_aa: CASTEDRDYGYTF

j_call: TRBJ1-4
clone_size: NA
d_call: TRBD1
v_call: TRBV4-3
cdr3_nt: TGCGCCAGCAGCAAGGACAGGGGTGAAAAACTGTTTTTT
cdr3_aa: CASSKDRGEKLFF

j_call: TRBJ2-1
clone_size: NA
d_call: NA
v_call: TRBV10-3
cdr3_nt: TGTGCCATCAGTGGTGTTTCCTACAATGAGCAGTTCTTC
cdr3_aa: CAISGVSYNEQFF

j_call: TRBJ1-4
clone_size: NA
d_call: NA
v_call: TRBV5-1
cdr3_nt: TGCGCCAGCAGTGAACAGGGCTTTAATGAAAAACTGTTTTTT
cdr3_aa: CASSEQGFNEKLFF

j_call: TRBJ2-2
clone_size: NA
d_call: TRBD2
v_call: TRBV7-7
cdr3_nt: TGTGCCAGCAGGGGACTAGCGGGTAACACCGGGGAGCTGTTTTTT
cdr3_aa: CASRGLAGNTGELFF

j_call: TRBJ2-7
clone_size: NA
d_call: NA
v_call: TRBV18
cdr3_nt: TGTGCCAGCTCACCGGAAGGGGGGAACGAGCAGTACTTC
cdr3_aa: CASSPEGGNEQYF

j_call: TRBJ1-2
clone_size: NA
d_call: NA
v_call: TRBV6-5
cdr3_nt: TGTGCCAGCAGCCATGCCACAGGGTTCGGCTATGGCTACACCTTC
cdr3_aa: CASSHATGFGYGYTF

j_call: TRBJ2-2
clone_size: NA
d_call: TRBD2
v_call: TRBV5-6
cdr3_nt: TGTGCCAGCAGCTTGGAAACTAGCGGGGGGTTGAACACCGGGGAGCTGTTTTTT
cdr3_aa: CASSLETSGGLNTGELFF

j_call: TRBJ2-1
clone_size: once
d_call: TRBD2
v_call: TRBV6-1
cdr3_nt: TGTGCCAGCAGTGACGTAGGGACTAGCCCCAATGAGCAGTTCTTC
cdr3_aa: CASSDVGTSPNEQFF

j_call: TRBJ2-1
clone_size: NA
d_call: NA
v_call: TRBV6-5
cdr3_nt: TGTGCCAGCAGTTACACCCCATTGAGCTCCTACAATGAGCAGTTCTTC
cdr3_aa: CASSYTPLSSYNEQFF

j_call: TRBJ1-2
clone_size: NA
d_call: TRBD1
v_call: TRBV7-8
cdr3_nt: TGTGCCAGCAGCTTCCGGGACAGGGCAGCTAACTATGGCTACACCTTC
cdr3_aa: CASSFRDRAANYGYTF

j_call: TRBJ2-3
clone_size: NA
d_call: NA
v_call: TRBV4-2
cdr3_nt: TGTGCCAGCAGCCAAGTTGGGTTAGATACGCAGTATTTT
cdr3_aa: CASSQVGLDTQYF

j_call: TRBJ1-2
clone_size: NA
d_call: NA
v_call: TRBV6-5
cdr3_nt: TGTGCCAGTGGGTCCTCCTATGGCTACACCTTC
cdr3_aa: CASGSSYGYTF

j_call: TRBJ2-7
clone_size: NA
d_call: NA
v_call: TRBV20-1
cdr3_nt: TGCAGTGCTAGAGATCCTTACGAGCAGTACTTC
cdr3_aa: CSARDPYEQYF

j_call: TRBJ1-1
clone_size: NA
d_call: TRBD1
v_call: TRBV29-1
cdr3_nt: TGCAGCGCTGTACCCGGGACAGCGAACACTGAAGCTTTCTTT
cdr3_aa: CSAVPGTANTEAFF

j_call: TRBJ1-1
clone_size: NA
d_call: NA
v_call: TRBV9
cdr3_nt: TGTGCCAGCAGCGCACGACAGATGAACACTGAAGCTTTCTTT
cdr3_aa: CASSARQMNTEAFF

j_call: TRBJ2-4
clone_size: NA
d_call: NA
v_call: TRBV7-9
cdr3_nt: TGTGCCAGCAGCACAGCGACAGCAGCCAAAAACATTCAGTACTTC
cdr3_aa: CASSTATAAKNIQYF

j_call: TRBJ1-4
clone_size: NA
d_call: NA
v_call: TRBV5-1
cdr3_nt: TGCGCCAGCAGCCTCGGGACAACAACTAATGAAAAACTGTTTTTT
cdr3_aa: CASSLGTTTNEKLFF

j_call: TRBJ2-7
clone_size: once
d_call: NA
v_call: TRBV4-2
cdr3_nt: TGTGCCAGCAGCCAAGAGGCCAGCCGAAGGGTATACGAGCAGTACTTC
cdr3_aa: CASSQEASRRVYEQYF

j_call: TRBJ1-2
clone_size: NA
d_call: NA
v_call: TRBV30
cdr3_nt: TGTGCCTGGAGTGGACACAGGGTCCTTGGCTACACCTTC
cdr3_aa: CAWSGHRVLGYTF

j_call: TRBJ2-7
clone_size: NA
d_call: TRBD1
v_call: TRBV28
cdr3_nt: TGTGCCAGCAACCAACAGGGGAGTGCGGAAGAGCAGTACTTC
cdr3_aa: CASNQQGSAEEQYF

j_call: TRBJ1-5
clone_size: NA
d_call: NA
v_call: TRBV3-1/TRBV3-2
cdr3_nt: TGTGCCAGCAGCCAAGGGAGCAATCAGCCCCAGCATTTT
cdr3_aa: CASSQGSNQPQHF

j_call: TRBJ1-4
clone_size: NA
d_call: NA
v_call: TRBV12-3/TRBV12-4
cdr3_nt: TGTGCCAGCAGTCCGCAGGGGGAAAAACTGTTTTTT
cdr3_aa: CASSPQGEKLFF

j_call: TRBJ1-5
clone_size: NA
d_call: NA
v_call: TRBV4-1
cdr3_nt: TGCGCCAGCAGCCAGAGCCTGTGGAGCAATCAGCCCCAGCATTTT
cdr3_aa: CASSQSLWSNQPQHF

j_call: TRBJ2-5
clone_size: NA
d_call: NA
v_call: TRBV6-6
cdr3_nt: TGTGCCAGCACCCCACAGGTGAAGACTATCCCCGAGACCCAGTACTTC
cdr3_aa: CASTPQVKTIPETQYF

j_call: TRBJ1-6
clone_size: few
d_call: NA
v_call: TRBV7-9
cdr3_nt: TGTGCCAGCAGCGCTCGGGCTGGCAGCAATTCACCCCTCCACTTT
cdr3_aa: CASSARAGSNSPLHF

j_call: TRBJ2-7
clone_size: once
d_call: NA
v_call: TRBV7-2
cdr3_nt: TGTGCCAGCAGCCCGAAACAGGGCTACGAGCAGTACTTC
cdr3_aa: CASSPKQGYEQYF

j_call: TRBJ1-5
clone_size: once
d_call: NA
v_call: TRBV21-1
cdr3_nt: TGTGCCAGGAGGGACAGGGGCGTACGGTGGGGCAATCAGCCCCAGCATTTT
cdr3_aa: CARRDRGVRWGNQPQHF

j_call: TRBJ2-5
clone_size: NA
d_call: NA
v_call: TRBV5-1
cdr3_nt: TGCGCCAGCAGCTTGGGGAGTAAGGAGACCCAGTACTTC
cdr3_aa: CASSLGSKETQYF

j_call: TRBJ2-5
clone_size: NA
d_call: NA
v_call: TRBV3-1/TRBV3-2
cdr3_nt: TGTGCCAGCGCCGGGAGTTTCGGCCAAGAGACCCAGTACTTC
cdr3_aa: CASAGSFGQETQYF

j_call: TRBJ1-2
clone_size: NA
d_call: TRBD1
v_call: TRBV2
cdr3_nt: TGTGCCAGCAGTGACGGGCAGGGGGCAAACTATGGCTACACCTTC
cdr3_aa: CASSDGQGANYGYTF

j_call: TRBJ1-5
clone_size: NA
d_call: TRBD1
v_call: TRBV12-3/TRBV12-4
cdr3_nt: TGTGCCAGCAGTTTCTGGGACAGGGTATCCCTGCATTTT
cdr3_aa: CASSFWDRVSLHF

j_call: TRBJ2-3
clone_size: NA
d_call: NA
v_call: TRBV19
cdr3_nt: TGTGCCAGTAGTATAGATGGAACAGGGCCAGATACGCAGTATTTT
cdr3_aa: CASSIDGTGPDTQYF

j_call: TRBJ2-1
clone_size: NA
d_call: TRBD2
v_call: TRBV11-3
cdr3_nt: TGTGCCAGCAGCTTAGCAGGTGGTAGCGGGGTTAGCGATGAGCAGTTCTTC
cdr3_aa: CASSLAGGSGVSDEQFF

j_call: TRBJ2-7
clone_size: NA
d_call: NA
v_call: TRBV11-1
cdr3_nt: TGTGCCAGCAGCTTAGCGGGAGCCTACGAGCAGTACTTC
cdr3_aa: CASSLAGAYEQYF

j_call: TRBJ1-2
clone_size: NA
d_call: NA
v_call: TRBV6-5
cdr3_nt: TGTGCCAGCAGCCCCGGGGCATATGGCTACACCTTC
cdr3_aa: CASSPGAYGYTF

j_call: TRBJ2-1
clone_size: NA
d_call: NA
v_call: TRBV10-3
cdr3_nt: TGTGCCATCAGTGAGTCGATGAAGAGGGGGGGATACAATGAGCAGTTCTTC
cdr3_aa: CAISESMKRGGYNEQFF

j_call: TRBJ1-2
clone_size: NA
d_call: NA
v_call: TRBV9
cdr3_nt: TGTGCCAGCAGCCCCACTCCGGAGTATGGCTACACCTTC
cdr3_aa: CASSPTPEYGYTF

j_call: TRBJ1-5
clone_size: NA
d_call: TRBD1
v_call: TRBV7-8
cdr3_nt: TGTGCCAGCAGCCAGAGACAGGGCTATAGCAATCAGCCCCAGCATTTT
cdr3_aa: CASSQRQGYSNQPQHF

j_call: TRBJ2-5
clone_size: NA
d_call: NA
v_call: TRBV9
cdr3_nt: TGTGCCAGCAGCGTAGGCCGGGGGGCCAGGGAGACCCAGTACTTC
cdr3_aa: CASSVGRGARETQYF

j_call: TRBJ2-7
clone_size: NA
d_call: TRBD2
v_call: TRBV29-1
cdr3_nt: TGCAGCGTTGAAGGGGACGCAGGACTAGCTGGGGAGCAGTACTTC
cdr3_aa: CSVEGDAGLAGEQYF

j_call: TRBJ1-3
clone_size: NA
d_call: NA
v_call: TRBV10-3
cdr3_nt: TGTGCCACTCGGGGCGGCGACTCTGGAAACACCATATATTTT
cdr3_aa: CATRGGDSGNTIYF

j_call: TRBJ1-2
clone_size: NA
d_call: NA
v_call: TRBV12-5
cdr3_nt: TGTGCTAGTGGTTCAGGGACGGCCGCGGGATTC
cdr3_aa: CASGSGTAAGF

j_call: TRBJ1-2
clone_size: NA
d_call: NA
v_call: TRBV23-1
cdr3_nt: TGCGCCAGCAGTCAGTACAGGGATGGCTACACCTTC
cdr3_aa: CASSQYRDGYTF

j_call: TRBJ2-7
clone_size: NA
d_call: TRBD2
v_call: TRBV19
cdr3_nt: TGTGCCAGTAGTAGACCCCAGATGAGCGGGAGTCCCTACGAGCAGTACTTC
cdr3_aa: CASSRPQMSGSPYEQYF

j_call: TRBJ1-2
clone_size: NA
d_call: NA
v_call: TRBV10-3
cdr3_nt: TGTGCCATCAGTGAGTCGAATTCGCATGGCTACACCTTC
cdr3_aa: CAISESNSHGYTF

j_call: TRBJ2-7
clone_size: NA
d_call: NA
v_call: TRBV12-3/TRBV12-4
cdr3_nt: TGTGCCAGCAGTTCAAGGGAGTCCTACGAGCAGTACTTC
cdr3_aa: CASSSRESYEQYF

j_call: TRBJ1-6
clone_size: NA
d_call: NA
v_call: TRBV5-1
cdr3_nt: TGCGCCAGCAGCTTGGCACCGCAGCCTAATTCACCCCTCCACTTT
cdr3_aa: CASSLAPQPNSPLHF

j_call: TRBJ2-1
clone_size: NA
d_call: TRBD2
v_call: TRBV27
cdr3_nt: TGTGCCAGCGGCCTTAGCGGGAGTTTCTACAATGAGCAGTTCTTC
cdr3_aa: CASGLSGSFYNEQFF

j_call: TRBJ1-2
clone_size: NA
d_call: TRBD1
v_call: TRBV27
cdr3_nt: TGTGCCAGCAGTTTAAACAGGGGTTCGTATGGCTACACCTTC
cdr3_aa: CASSLNRGSYGYTF

j_call: TRBJ1-5
clone_size: NA
d_call: NA
v_call: TRBV5-1
cdr3_nt: TGCGCCAGCAGCTTGGAAAGCAATCAGCCCCAGCATTTT
cdr3_aa: CASSLESNQPQHF

j_call: TRBJ1-4
clone_size: NA
d_call: NA
v_call: TRBV7-8
cdr3_nt: TGTGCCAGCAGCCCACAGGGTGCGACTGGAAAACTGTTTTTT
cdr3_aa: CASSPQGATGKLFF

j_call: TRBJ1-5
clone_size: NA
d_call: NA
v_call: TRBV20-1
cdr3_nt: TGCAGTGCTAGTCGATCCTGGGGGAATCAGCCCCAGCATTTT
cdr3_aa: CSASRSWGNQPQHF